The 5 T cell receptor beta chains reported below all come from one sample, sequenced in a study of CD8+CD57+ T cells in acquired aplastic anemia. The template used for profiling TCR beta VDJ and CDR3 was genomic DNA. TCRdb re-called the reads through MiXCR, storing one row per CDR3 protein. The repertoire holds 400,000 to 450,000 distinct CDR3 sequences, with 65% to 75% as singletons. The sequencing sample was made of sorted CD4+, CD8+, or CD8+CD57+ T cells (not recorded which) from PBMCs. The receptor source for this set is a human donor in good health, serving as a control.

The chain carries TRBV2 and TRBJ2-7, with D possibly TRBD1 on 5 matching bases. V was cut by 4 bases and J by 5 bases, with 15 bases left in between. Per the germline V gene, CDR1 is SNHLY and CDR2 is FYNNEI. CDR3 size: 14 residues. The CDR3 is CASSGTFSSHEQYF. CDR3 sequence (DNA): TGTGCCAGCAGTGGGACATTTAGTAGCCACGAGCAGTACTTC.

The chain employs TRBV2 and TRBJ2-1; 7 nucleotides agree with TRBD2. The CDR3 spans 15 residues. V lost 7 bases to trimming and J lost 5 bases; unmatched junction nucleotides: 11. CDR1 SNHLY and CDR2 FYNNEI come from the germline V gene. The DNA of the CDR3 is TGTGCCAGCACCCTAGTGGGGGGAGGGGACAATGAGCAGTTCTTC. This translates into CASTLVGGGDNEQFF.

About this clonotype itself: The conserved closing phenylalanine or tryptophan is absent in this CDR3, likely reflecting a read error. The CDR3 DNA sequence: TGTGCCAGCAGCGTAGGACCCTCCGGAAACACCATATATCTT. It translates to CASSVGPSGNTIYL. This chain connects TRBV9 to TRBJ1-3; D is ambiguous. V lost 0 bases to trimming and J lost 4 bases, with 8 bases between them. Per germline, CDR1 SGDLS and CDR2 YYNGEE. This CDR3 has 14 residues.

In regard to this clonotype: Without the conserved terminal phenylalanine or tryptophan, this CDR3 likely stems from a read error. It is unclear where the CDR3 begins or ends on the DNA, so no DNA is shown, and the CDR3 is as TCRdb lists it. V and J are TRBV2 and TRBJ1-6; no DNA check was done on the table's D call, TRBD1. The CDR3 is 16 amino acids in total, end residues counted. Germline CDR1 is SNHLY and CDR2 is FYNNEI. CDR3 sequence reads: CASSADRANSPLHFRN.

The CDR3 region has the DNA TGCAGTGCTAGTGACCTGGGTGAGCAGTCAGCTTATGGCTACACCTTC. It encodes CSASDLGEQSAYGYTF. V is TRBV20-1 and J is TRBJ1-2; unclear D gene. CDR3 length: 16 amino acids. V lost 3 bases, J lost 5 bases, and 22 bases lay in between. Germline CDR1 reads DFQATT; CDR2 reads SNEGSKA (reference sequence).